This T cell receptor beta chain was identified in a study of CD8+ T cells in alopecia areata. Overall study: For the treated group, dosing was oral tofacitinib at 5 to 10 mg twice daily. The percentage of affected scalp area served as the score of severity for treated patients.

A word on this clone: Its antigen is unknown.

Notes on the study in general: There were many expanded lesional clones persisting in scalp and blood during tofacitinib. Scalp clonality, together with expanded CD8+ clones among the top 100, fell significantly with tofacitinib.

Extraction of RNA preceded its reverse transcription into cDNA, which served as the sequencing template. Profiled with immunoSEQ multiplex PCR; TCRdb holds only in-frame clones, not every one. This table has about 140,000 clones, 82% appearing once. Treatment described: oral pan-JAK inhibitor, 5-10 mg twice daily. The source of this sequence is a human donor with alopecia areata. Here the sequenced sample was CD8+ T cells sorted from blood, taken at week 4, from a patient treated with tofacitinib.

The CDR3 protein is CSVEKGWNNEQFF. The CDR3 DNA reads TGCAGCGTTGAGAAGGGTTGGAACAATGAGCAGTTCTTC. V usage is TRBV29-1 and J usage is TRBJ2-1; D call uncertain. V lost 3 bases and J lost 5, with 11 bases in between. Germline CDR1 SQVTM, CDR2 ANQGSEA. CDR3 size: 13 residues.